The clone carrying this TCR beta chain is a singleton in its sample. The data belong to a study of blood T cell repertoires in COVID-19. Study-wide context: There were acute and convalescent COVID-19 samples, and they came from the United States, Italy and Spain. Sources were T cells, B-cell-depleted T cells, or PBMCs; the material itself was cDNA or gDNA.

The authors' processing: Amplifying reference gene primers gave estimates of nucleated cell counts. TCRdb's table, derived via immunoSEQ multiplex PCR, lists solely in-frame clones and lacks some. V, J and clone size reflect that table, while D and trimming were determined from the DNA. The profile shows about 160,000 clones, roughly 85% of them singletons. The CDR3 totals 18 residues. Germline V gives CDR1 MGHDK, CDR2 SYGVNS. After removal of 3 bases from V and 4 bases from J, the junction contained 8 bases not matched to a gene. V usage is TRBV25-1 and J usage is TRBJ2-3; 15 bases agree with TRBD2. Sequencing input: peripheral blood. The receptor comes from a woman at least 80 years old with active or convalescent COVID-19. CDR3 DNA sequence: TGTGCCAGCAGTGATCGGACTAGCGGGAGGGCTTTGCCAGATACGCAGTATTTT. Its translation is CASSDRTSGRALPDTQYF.